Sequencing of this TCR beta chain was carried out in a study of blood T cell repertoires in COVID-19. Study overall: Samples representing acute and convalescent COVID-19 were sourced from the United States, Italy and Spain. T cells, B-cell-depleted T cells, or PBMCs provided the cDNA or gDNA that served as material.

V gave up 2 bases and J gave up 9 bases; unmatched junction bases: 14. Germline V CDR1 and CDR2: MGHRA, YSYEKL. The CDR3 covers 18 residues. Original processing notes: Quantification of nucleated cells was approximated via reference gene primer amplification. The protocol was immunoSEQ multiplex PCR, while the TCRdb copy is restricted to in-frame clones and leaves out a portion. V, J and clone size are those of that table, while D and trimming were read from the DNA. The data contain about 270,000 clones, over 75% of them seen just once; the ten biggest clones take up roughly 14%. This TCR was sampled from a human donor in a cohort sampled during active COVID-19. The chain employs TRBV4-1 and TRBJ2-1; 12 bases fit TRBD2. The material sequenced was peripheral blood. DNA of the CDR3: TGCGCCAGCAGCCAATCCTGGACTAGCGGGATGGTTGGGCGTGAGCAGTTCTTC. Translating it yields CASSQSWTSGMVGREQFF.